Presented here are 8 T cell receptor beta chains from one specimen sequenced in a study of identical twins. TCRdb analysed the 5' RACE reads with MiXCR anew, one entry per CDR3 protein. The sample has under 250,000 distinct CDR3 sequences; 7.5% are singletons. The same sample was also studied in work on yellow fever vaccine responses in identical twins.

The sequencing input was CD8+ T cells sorted from blood. All receptors derive from a woman younger than 35 in good health.

This clonotype was found a few times. The rearrangement joins TRBV5-4 to TRBJ1-1; D is unclear. The germline V gene encodes CDR1 SGHNT and CDR2 YYREEE (reference sequence). The CDR3 consists of 14 residues. V dropped 4 bases and J dropped 3 bases, with 13 bases sitting between them. This CDR3 is CASSPEGPYTEAFF. In DNA form, the CDR3 reads TGTGCCAGCAGCCCTGAGGGCCCTTACACTGAAGCTTTCTTT.

This clonotype came up a few times. The rearrangement joins TRBV7-8 to TRBJ1-6; 7 positions match TRBD1. This CDR3 has 15 residues. The germline V gene encodes CDR1 SGHVS and CDR2 FQNEAQ. The junction had 6 bases not matched to a gene; V was cut back by 5 bases and J by 5 bases. Here the CDR3 DNA reads TGTGCCAGCAGCAGCCGGGACAGTCATAATTCACCCCTCCACTTT. It specifies CASSSRDSHNSPLHF.

This clonotype occurred many times. V is TRBV7-9 and J is TRBJ1-6; D is uncertain. The CDR3 runs 12 residues. Germline assignment: CDR1 SEHNR and CDR2 FQNEAQ (reference sequence). V lost 0 bases to trimming and J lost 9 bases, with 3 bases between them. In DNA, the CDR3 is TGTGCCAGCAGCTTAGCGCTTTCACCCCTCCACTTT. Translation: CASSLALSPLHF. The whole variable domain, remainder taken from reference TRBV7-9 and TRBJ1-6, is DTGVSQNPRHKITKRGQNVTFRCDPISEHNRLYWYRQTLGQGPEFLTYFQNEAQLEKSRLLSDRFSAERPKGSFSTLEIQRTEQGDSAMYLCASSLALSPLHFGNGTRLTVT.

This chain connects TRBV6-6 to TRBJ2-7, with D possibly matching TRBD2 (6 bases). This CDR3 contains 12 residues. Germline V gene lookup returns CDR1 MNHNY and CDR2 SVGAGI (reference sequence). Trimming stripped 2 bases from V and 6 bases from J, with 8 bases between. CDR3: CASSYRGSEQYF. For the CDR3, the DNA is TGTGCCAGCAGTTACCGGGGGAGCGAGCAGTACTTC.

This clonotype turned up a few times. V is TRBV5-6 and J is TRBJ2-7; D unclear. The CDR3 runs to 13 residues. Per germline, CDR1 SGHDT and CDR2 YYEEEE. Trimming removed 3 bases from V and 2 bases from J, with 9 bases in between. The CDR3 DNA sequence: TGTGCCAGCAGCTACGGCGACCCCTACGAGCAGTACGTC. It is translated as CASSYGDPYEQYV.

This chain links TRBV28 with TRBJ2-7; 10 positions match TRBD1. The V segment lost 2 bases and the J segment 5 bases; nucleotides outside the gene matches: 9. In germline, CDR1 is MDHEN, CDR2 SYDVKM. The CDR3 spans 16 residues. DNA for the CDR3: TGTGCCAGCAGTTTAAGGCGGGGACAGGGGAGGAACGAGCAGTACTTC. Its translation: CASSLRRGQGRNEQYF.

V gene TRBV10-3 combines with J gene TRBJ1-1; D is ambiguous. The CDR3 is 13 amino acids. Germline V gives CDR1 ENHRY, CDR2 SYGVKD. V was cut by 3 bases and J by 4 bases, with 9 bases left in between. Here the CDR3 DNA reads TGTGCCATCAGTGAAGGACGGACCACTGAAGCTTTCTTT. It encodes CAISEGRTTEAFF.

This clonotype was detected many times. The V gene is TRBV9, the J gene TRBJ1-2; 7 nucleotides align to TRBD1. Germline values: CDR1 SGDLS, CDR2 YYNGEE. Trimming took 0 bases from V and 4 from J; bases not matched to a gene: 0. The CDR3 is made up of 13 amino acids. CDR3 bases: TGTGCCAGCAGCGTAGGGGACAGCTATGGCTACACCTTC. Translation: CASSVGDSYGYTF.